Given below is one T cell receptor beta chain in context. Data came from immunoSEQ multiplex PCR; TCRdb stores just in-frame clones and leaves some out. The table has some 120,000 clones, 88% seen once. The time point here: blood 2 weeks post-SBRT. The treatment was: 15 Gy SBRT to primary tumor, nephrectomy 4 weeks later. The record originates from a study of radiation and T cells in renal cell carcinoma. The CDR3 is 17 residues long. V lost 4 bases to trimming and J lost 2 bases, with 17 bases between them. CDR1 is MGHDK and CDR2 is SYGVNS in the germline V gene. Sample: blood, taken from a patient whose treatment included radiotherapy and nephrectomy. This rearrangement joins TRBV25-1 to TRBJ2-2; D unclear. The receptor was derived from a woman between 65 and 79 years old with renal cell carcinoma. CDR3 protein: CASSVRKDRINTGELFF. CDR3 bases: TGTGCCAGCAGTGTCAGGAAGGACCGGATCAACACCGGGGAGCTGTTTTTT.